The 23 T cell receptor beta chains below were found in one sample sequenced in a study of long-term antiretroviral therapy in people with HIV. Researchers report immunoSEQ v3.0 was run at survey level. Method: immunoSEQ multiplex PCR; TCRdb's copy keeps in-frame clones and lacks some. The profile shows 13,000 to 15,000 clones, roughly 88% of them singletons. The starting material was unsorted PBMCs, obtained 0.4 years after starting antiretroviral therapy. The receptor source for this set is a young man with HIV.

The rearrangement links TRBV9 to TRBJ1-1, with D uncertain. V lost 4 bases and J 0 bases, leaving 7 bases between the germline ends. The CDR3 sequence is 13 residues long. Germline V gene data show CDR1 as SGDLS and CDR2 as YYNGEE. This chain's CDR3 is CASSTQVNTEAFF. Here the CDR3 DNA reads TGTGCCAGCAGCACCCAAGTGAACACTGAAGCTTTCTTT.

The CDR3, as DNA: TGTGCCAGCAGCCCCCCCCCGGTCCTTAGCTCTGGGGCCAACGTCCTGACTTTC. Translation gives CASSPPPVLSSGANVLTF. The V and J genes are TRBV7-9 and TRBJ2-6, with D unclear. The germline CDR1 and CDR2 sequences are SEHNR and FQNEAQ (reference sequence). This CDR3 is built from 18 residues. Deletions cut 5 bases from V and 0 bases from J, with 17 bases between.

The J gene is TRBJ2-4, the V gene TRBV27; D unresolved. V shed 8 bases and J shed 3 bases, with 8 bases lying between them. Germline CDR1 and CDR2: MNHEY and SMNVEV (reference sequence). The CDR3 runs 12 residues. CDR3: CASAMDKNIQYF. The CDR3 DNA sequence: TGTGCCAGCGCTATGGACAAAAACATTCAGTACTTC.

The chain uses TRBV5-6 and TRBJ2-1; possibly TRBD2 for D (5 bases). Germline CDR1 reads SGHDT; CDR2 reads YYEEEE. Trimming removed 3 bases from V and 0 bases from J, with 10 bases in between. The CDR3 has 15 residues. In nucleotides, the CDR3 is TGTGCCAGCAGCTCCTTAGCGTACTCCTACAATGAGCAGTTCTTC. Residues: CASSSLAYSYNEQFF.

The chain joins TRBV30 to TRBJ2-4; TRBD2 might be the D (5 bases). V lost 1 base and J 0 bases, leaving 10 bases between the germline ends. This CDR3 is built from 15 residues. Looked up from germline, CDR1 is GTSNPN and CDR2 is SVGIG (reference sequence). CDR3 amino acids: CAWSATGIAKNIQYF. As DNA, the CDR3 is TGTGCCTGGAGTGCGACGGGGATAGCCAAAAACATTCAGTACTTC.

This clone was counted between two and nine times. The rearrangement uses TRBV4-2 and TRBJ1-2; D is perhaps TRBD1 (6 bases). The CDR3 contains 13 residues. Trimming pared 4 bases from V and 6 bases from J, leaving 12 bases between. Germline CDR1 and CDR2: LGHNA and YNFKEQ. DNA for the CDR3: TGTGCCAGCAGCCTGGGGGCAGGGCATGGCTACACCTTC. Translated: CASSLGAGHGYTF.

The chain links TRBV4-2 to TRBJ2-3; tentatively, D is TRBD2 (6 bases). V was trimmed by 0 bases and J by 3 bases, leaving 13 bases between them. Germline-derived CDR1 and CDR2 are LGHNA and YNFKEQ. The CDR3 spans 16 residues. CDR3 loop: CASSQDPGVRTDTQYF. In DNA form, the CDR3 reads TGTGCCAGCAGCCAAGATCCGGGGGTCAGAACAGATACGCAGTATTTT.

This chain uses TRBV6-5 with TRBJ2-3, with a possible D match to TRBD1 (5 bases). V was cut by 2 bases and J by 4 bases, with 10 bases left in between. The CDR3 extends over 14 amino acids. Germline CDR1 and CDR2: MNHEY and SVGAGI. CDR3 in DNA: TGTGCCAGCAGTTACCATCAGGGCGCAGATACGCAGTATTTT. It specifies CASSYHQGADTQYF.

This clone was seen a handful of times. This chain connects TRBV5-4 to TRBJ2-7; TRBD1 aligns across 9 bases. The CDR3 length is 14 residues. Germline V gives CDR1 SGHNT, CDR2 YYREEE (reference sequence). The V gene end was trimmed by 5 bases and the J gene end by 2 bases; junction bases not matched to a gene: 5. The DNA for the CDR3 is TGTGCCAGCAGGGGGACAGGGCCAACCTACGAGCAGTACTTC. Translation: CASRGTGPTYEQYF.

The CDR3 protein is CASSFGGRSYPGELFF. The DNA of the CDR3 is TGTGCCAGCAGCTTTGGGGGCAGGAGTTACCCCGGGGAGCTGTTTTTT. The genes are TRBV5-5 and TRBJ2-2; a possible D gene is TRBD1 (6 bases). From germline, CDR1 is SGHKS and CDR2 YYEKEE (reference sequence). The length of the CDR3 is 16 residues. V was shortened by 2 bases and J by 6 bases, with 17 bases between the two germline ends.

This rearrangement joins TRBV2 to TRBJ2-4; D ambiguous. V lost 6 bases, J lost 1 base, and 7 bases lay in between. Per the germline V gene, CDR1 is SNHLY and CDR2 is FYNNEI. CDR3 length equals 13 residues. CDR3 in DNA: TGTGCCAGCAGGAAGGAGGCCAAAAACATTCAGTACTTC. It codes for CASRKEAKNIQYF.

V and J are TRBV9 and TRBJ1-2; 8 nucleotides agree with TRBD1. CDR1 and CDR2 (germline): SGDLS, YYNGEE. CDR3 length: 15 amino acids. The ends lost 0 bases at V and 2 bases at J; junction bases unmatched: 3. In nucleotides, the CDR3 is TGTGCCAGCAGCGTAGCTACAGGGGGAAACTATGGCTACACCTTC. Residues: CASSVATGGNYGYTF. The full variable domain, with the rest looked up from reference TRBV9 and TRBJ1-2, is DSGVTQTPKHLITATGQRVTLRCSPRSGDLSVYWYQQSLDQGLQFLIQYYNGEERAKGNILERFSAQQFPDLHSELNLSSLELGDSALYFCASSVATGGNYGYTFGSGTRLTVV.

This sequence joins TRBV6-6 and TRBJ1-2; D is ambiguous. Germline CDR1 MNHNY, CDR2 SVGAGI (reference sequence). The V end was cut by 2 bases, the J end by 3 bases, with 10 bases between. The length of the CDR3 is 14 residues. The CDR3 sequence: CASSYKGGDYGYTF. The DNA of the CDR3 is TGTGCCAGCAGTTACAAGGGTGGGGACTATGGCTACACCTTC.

This rearrangement joins TRBV18 to TRBJ1-1; no clear D gene. Germline CDR1 is KGHSH and CDR2 is LQKENI. The CDR3 is 15 amino acids. Between the trimmed V and J ends, which lost 3 bases and 0 bases, there was a span of 11 bases. CDR3 loop: CASSPRNQVNTEAFF. The CDR3 DNA is TGTGCCAGCTCACCTCGAAACCAGGTGAACACTGAAGCTTTCTTT.

The rearrangement uses TRBV7-6 and TRBJ2-3; D not certain. Germline CDR1 is SGHVS and CDR2 is FNYEAQ. The length of the CDR3 is 14 residues. V shed 5 bases and J shed 1 base, with 10 bases lying between them. The CDR3 is CASSPVGRTDTQYF. The CDR3 nucleotides read TGTGCCAGCAGCCCAGTTGGACGCACAGATACGCAGTATTTT.

CDR3 residues: CASSLNTGGTEAFF. In nucleotides, the CDR3 is TGTGCCAGCAGCTTAAATACAGGGGGCACTGAAGCTTTCTTT. The chain combines TRBV7-9 with TRBJ1-1, with TRBD1 matching over 8 bases. CDR3 length: 14 residues. V was pared by 2 bases and J by 4 bases, with 3 bases of the junction left unmatched. CDR1 is SEHNR, CDR2 FQNEAQ, per germline (reference sequence).

This rearrangement joins TRBV19 to TRBJ1-2, with TRBD1 as a possible D gene (6 bases). The CDR3 runs to 13 residues. V lost 3 bases to trimming and J lost 8 bases, with 13 bases between them. The germline V gene has CDR1 LNHDA and CDR2 SQIVND (reference sequence). In DNA, the CDR3 is TGTGCCAGTAGTATTCTAGACAGGCAAGGCTACACCTTC. This gives the protein CASSILDRQGYTF.

This chain links TRBV7-3 with TRBJ2-2; 8 nucleotides match TRBD2. The CDR3 length is 18 residues. The junction had 10 bases not matched to a gene; V was cut back by 2 bases and J by 2 bases. Germline values: CDR1 SGHTA, CDR2 FQGTGA. CDR3 in amino acids: CASSLGTRSVSNTGELFF. The CDR3 bases are TGTGCCAGCAGCTTAGGGACTAGGTCGGTTTCAAACACCGGGGAGCTGTTTTTT.

The J gene is TRBJ2-7, the V gene TRBV28; 11 bases fit TRBD2. The CDR3 totals 20 residues. The germline gives CDR1 MDHEN, CDR2 SYDVKM. V lost 1 base to trimming and J lost 5 bases; unmatched junction nucleotides: 19. The CDR3 coding sequence is TGTGCCAGCAGTTTATATGGGGGACAAGGACTAGCGGGCCAGGGCCACGAGCAGTACTTC. Amino acid sequence: CASSLYGGQGLAGQGHEQYF. The full variable domain, in which reference TRBV28 and TRBJ2-7 provide the parts outside the CDR3, is DVKVTQSSRYLVKRTGEKVFLECVQDMDHENMFWYRQDPGLGLRLIYFSYDVKMKEKGDIPEGYSVSREKKERFSLILESASTNQTSMYLCASSLYGGQGLAGQGHEQYFGPGTRLTVT.

The rearrangement joins TRBV9 to TRBJ1-1; no firm D call. V lost 1 base, J lost 3 bases, and 13 bases lay in between. Germline lookup yields CDR1 SGDLS and CDR2 YYNGEE. The length of the CDR3 is 15 residues. The CDR3 protein is CASSVITTVDTEAFF. The CDR3 bases are TGTGCCAGCAGCGTAATAACGACTGTTGACACTGAAGCTTTCTTT.

The chain joins TRBV7-2 to TRBJ2-2; D unclear. Trimming took 7 bases from V and 1 from J, leaving 4 bases between them. Per the germline V gene, CDR1 is SGHTA and CDR2 is FQGNSA. The CDR3 contains 12 residues. DNA for the CDR3: TGTGCCAGCACAGGGAACACCGGGGAGCTGTTTTTT. Translation gives CASTGNTGELFF.

The chain couples TRBV10-2 to TRBJ1-1; unclear D gene. The CDR3 runs 13 residues. The V and J ends lost 7 bases and 4 bases respectively, with 13 bases between them. Per germline, CDR1 WSHSY and CDR2 SAAADI. The CDR3: CASNRRVGTEAFF. The DNA for the CDR3 is TGCGCCAGCAACAGAAGGGTTGGCACTGAAGCTTTCTTT.

The rearrangement links TRBV28 to TRBJ2-4, with no clear D. The V gene lost 4 bases and the J gene lost 3 bases, with 13 bases spanning the gap. The germline CDR1 and CDR2 sequences are MDHEN and SYDVKM. The CDR3 spans 15 residues. The CDR3 protein is CASSSNWVGKNIQYF. Written as DNA, the CDR3 is TGTGCCAGCAGTTCCAACTGGGTGGGCAAAAACATTCAGTACTTC.